This T cell receptor (beta chain) was identified during a study of glioma-infiltrating T cells. Turning to the study itself: Blood libraries targeted about 4.5- to 11-fold coverage of 900,000 to 1,000,000 T cells.

Notes on the study in general: A blood CDR3 motif signature was depleted in highly divergent patients.

Trimming took off 6 bases at V and 6 bases at J, with 14 bases between the two ends. The length of the CDR3 is 13 residues. Germline assignment: CDR1 MNHNS and CDR2 SASEGT. This clonotype appeared many times. Antigen: not known. Using RNA template, CDR3s of TCR alpha and beta were amplified with iRepertoire arm-PCR. Each CDR3 protein gets one entry after TCRdb re-called the multiplex PCR reads with MiXCR. The top ten clones hold more than 10% of a sample with about 410,000 distinct CDR3 sequences, roughly two fifths of them seen once. Material: glioma tissue, nonneoplastic brain tissue, or PBMCs (not recorded which). J is TRBJ1-2 and V is TRBV6-1, with D unresolved. This clonotype originated in a human donor with low-grade glioma or glioblastoma, undergoing nonglioma brain surgery, or in good health (not recorded which). In DNA form, the CDR3 reads TGTGCCAGCAGCCCTGCGCCCCCCCATGGCTACACCTTC. Protein sequence: CASSPAPPHGYTF.